The rows below give T cell receptor beta chains drawn from one sample of a study. Libraries were prepared by immunoSEQ multiplex PCR; TCRdb keeps only in-frame clonotypes and omits some of them. The sample records 55,000 to 70,000 clones, about 93% being singletons. Sequenced material: PBMCs. These receptors all come from a man aged 40-49 years with rheumatoid arthritis. The conserved cysteine and the conserved F or W are not part of the CDR3 here. Fields, in order: clone size, V gene, CDR3 protein. Where a row states a size, it is once, few, many or the class of an expanded clone; other rows omit it.

clone size: .
V gene: TRBV6-2/TRBV6-3
CDR3 protein: ASSYSGTQKGSYNEQF

clone size: .
V gene: TRBV3-1/TRBV3-2
CDR3 protein: ASSLAGTQSYNEQF

clone size: .
V gene: TRBV6-5
CDR3 protein: ASGQGGTYEQY

clone size: .
V gene: TRBV7-9
CDR3 protein: ASSLVLGEQY

clone size: .
V gene: TRBV6-1
CDR3 protein: ASSVLEETVYNEQF

clone size: .
V gene: TRBV21-1
CDR3 protein: ASSSRDSRYNQPQH

clone size: .
V gene: TRBV12-3/TRBV12-4
CDR3 protein: ASSLLYEQF

clone size: .
V gene: TRBV2
CDR3 protein: ASKITGATEAF

clone size: .
V gene: TRBV12-3/TRBV12-4
CDR3 protein: ASSLRVLGYT

clone size: .
V gene: TRBV5-1
CDR3 protein: ASSLAESSYNEQF

clone size: .
V gene: TRBV9
CDR3 protein: ASSVGTGGQPQH

clone size: .
V gene: TRBV7-9
CDR3 protein: ASSLGTHRGNEQF

clone size: .
V gene: TRBV7-3
CDR3 protein: ASSPRSGAGVEAF

clone size: .
V gene: TRBV24-1
CDR3 protein: ATSDPDRHSYNEQF

clone size: .
V gene: TRBV6-2/TRBV6-3
CDR3 protein: ASSHQSGKLTDTQY

clone size: once
V gene: TRBV6-5
CDR3 protein: ASSPHRTENYGYT

clone size: .
V gene: TRBV18
CDR3 protein: ASSPYRTGNSYEQY

clone size: .
V gene: TRBV6-6
CDR3 protein: ASSYRTSGGTDTQY

clone size: .
V gene: TRBV2
CDR3 protein: ASSQQGADYGYT

clone size: .
V gene: TRBV7-8
CDR3 protein: ASSLAQASGRTGELF

clone size: .
V gene: TRBV20-1
CDR3 protein: SARGYDGYT

clone size: once
V gene: TRBV7-9
CDR3 protein: ASSLYVASGYT

clone size: .
V gene: TRBV5-1
CDR3 protein: ASSLGPGQNYGYT

clone size: .
V gene: TRBV27
CDR3 protein: ASSPTGFMNTEAF

clone size: .
V gene: TRBV6-5
CDR3 protein: ASRLGGLGEKLF

clone size: .
V gene: TRBV27
CDR3 protein: ATQGPRETQY

clone size: .
V gene: TRBV6-5
CDR3 protein: ASRRTGSEQY

clone size: .
V gene: TRBV5-6
CDR3 protein: ASSLGGSWGQEAF

clone size: .
V gene: TRBV7-2
CDR3 protein: ASRAGPLSGNTIY

clone size: .
V gene: TRBV6-5
CDR3 protein: ASSPVSTNEKLF

clone size: .
V gene: TRBV2
CDR3 protein: ASMISGFYEQY

clone size: .
V gene: TRBV15
CDR3 protein: ATKSGVGQPQH